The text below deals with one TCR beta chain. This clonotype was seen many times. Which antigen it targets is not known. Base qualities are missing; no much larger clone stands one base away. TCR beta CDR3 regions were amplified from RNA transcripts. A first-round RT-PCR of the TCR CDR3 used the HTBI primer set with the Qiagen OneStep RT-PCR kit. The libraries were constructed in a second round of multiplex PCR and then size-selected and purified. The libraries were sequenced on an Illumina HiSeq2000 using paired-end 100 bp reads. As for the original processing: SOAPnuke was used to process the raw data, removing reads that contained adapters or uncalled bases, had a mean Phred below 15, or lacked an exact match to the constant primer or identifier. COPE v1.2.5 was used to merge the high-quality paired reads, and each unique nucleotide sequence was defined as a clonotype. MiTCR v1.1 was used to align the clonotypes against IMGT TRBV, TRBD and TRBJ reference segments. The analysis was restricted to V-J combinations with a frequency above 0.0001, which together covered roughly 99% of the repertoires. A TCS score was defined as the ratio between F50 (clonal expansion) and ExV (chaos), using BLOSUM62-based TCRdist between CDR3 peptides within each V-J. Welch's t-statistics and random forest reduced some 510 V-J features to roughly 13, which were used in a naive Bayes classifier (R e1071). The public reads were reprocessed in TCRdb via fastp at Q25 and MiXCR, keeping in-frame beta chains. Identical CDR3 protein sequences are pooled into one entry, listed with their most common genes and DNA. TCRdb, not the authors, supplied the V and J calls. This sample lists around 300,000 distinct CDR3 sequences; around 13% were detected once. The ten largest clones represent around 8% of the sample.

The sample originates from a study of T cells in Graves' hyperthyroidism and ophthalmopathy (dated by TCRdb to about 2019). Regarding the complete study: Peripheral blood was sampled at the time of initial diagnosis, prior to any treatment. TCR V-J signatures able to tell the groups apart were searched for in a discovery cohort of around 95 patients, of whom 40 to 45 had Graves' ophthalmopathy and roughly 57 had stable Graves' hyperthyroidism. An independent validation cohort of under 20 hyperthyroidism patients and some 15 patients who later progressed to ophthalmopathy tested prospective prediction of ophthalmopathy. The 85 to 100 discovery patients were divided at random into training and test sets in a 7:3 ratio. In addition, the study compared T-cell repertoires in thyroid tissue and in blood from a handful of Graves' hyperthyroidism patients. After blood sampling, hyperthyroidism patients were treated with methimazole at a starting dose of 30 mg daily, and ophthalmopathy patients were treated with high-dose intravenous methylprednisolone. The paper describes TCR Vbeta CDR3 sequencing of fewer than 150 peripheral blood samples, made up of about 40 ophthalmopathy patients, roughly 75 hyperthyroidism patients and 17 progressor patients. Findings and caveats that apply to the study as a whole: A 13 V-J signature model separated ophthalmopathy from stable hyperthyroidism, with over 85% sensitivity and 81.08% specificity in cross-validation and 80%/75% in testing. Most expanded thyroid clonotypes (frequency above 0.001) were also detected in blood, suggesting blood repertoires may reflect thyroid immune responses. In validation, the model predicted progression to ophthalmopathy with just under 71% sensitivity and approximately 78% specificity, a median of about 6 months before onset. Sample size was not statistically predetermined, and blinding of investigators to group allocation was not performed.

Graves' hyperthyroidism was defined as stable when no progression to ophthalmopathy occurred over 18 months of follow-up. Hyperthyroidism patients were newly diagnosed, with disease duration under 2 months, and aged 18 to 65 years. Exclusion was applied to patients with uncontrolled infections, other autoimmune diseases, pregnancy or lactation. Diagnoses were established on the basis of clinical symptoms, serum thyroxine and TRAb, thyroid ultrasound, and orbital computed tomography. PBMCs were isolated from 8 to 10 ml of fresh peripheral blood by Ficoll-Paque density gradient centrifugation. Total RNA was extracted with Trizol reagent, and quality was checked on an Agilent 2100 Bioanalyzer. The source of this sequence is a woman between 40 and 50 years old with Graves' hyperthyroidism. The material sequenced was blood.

The DNA reads as follows: TGTGCCAGCAGCTTCGGGACAGGTTACTACGAGCAGTACTTC. Translated, it reads CASSFGTGYYEQYF. Rearrangement joined TRBV5-8 to TRBJ2-7; 8 central nucleotides agree with TRBD1. Reading from cysteine to phenylalanine, the CDR3 counts 14 amino acids. The DNA shown is the 42-base CDR3, in frame from base 1. CDR1 and CDR2 are drawn from the germline V gene: SGHTS, YDEGEE. Clipping removes 2 bases from V and 3 bases from J, with 4 as the unmatched junction base count.